The next 24 T cell receptor beta chains were all read from a single sample in a study of cytomegalovirus exposure and HLA in healthy donors. Vbeta (60) and Jbeta (13) primers were used in the PCR. Sequencing used immunoSEQ multiplex PCR; TCRdb keeps in-frame clones, though not all of them. This sample has about 120,000 clones; roughly 8.6% occur once, and the top ten carry less than 6.5%. The sequenced sample was PBMCs. Every receptor here comes from a woman in her forties in good health and CMV-seropositive.

About this clone itself: At one end, the junction sequence differs from germline, possibly due to a read error. The chain recombines TRBV19 with TRBJ1-6; perhaps TRBD1 as D (6 bases). Germline assignment: CDR1 LNHDA and CDR2 SQIVND (reference sequence). The CDR3 runs to 16 residues. In DNA form, the CDR3 reads TGTGCCAGTAATACAGGGATCATGTCCTTTAATTCACCCCTCCACTTT. As protein: CASNTGIMSFNSPLHF.

V usage is TRBV18 and J usage is TRBJ1-1, with D possibly TRBD1 on 5 matching bases. Germline assignment: CDR1 KGHSH and CDR2 LQKENI. The CDR3 spans 15 residues. The germline V and J ends were trimmed by 3 bases and 4 bases, with 15 bases remaining between them. The CDR3 DNA reads TGTGCCAGCTCACCGAGGGAAAACGGGGGCACTGAAGCTTTCTTT. This codes for CASSPRENGGTEAFF. Supplemented by reference TRBV18 and TRBJ1-1, the full variable domain reads NAGVMQNPRHLVRRRGQEARLRCSPMKGHSHVYWYRQLPEEGLKFMVYLQKENIIDESGMPKERFSAEFPKEGPSILRIQQVVRGDSAAYFCASSPRENGGTEAFFGQGTRLTVV.

The J gene is TRBJ2-2, the V gene TRBV11-3, with 7 bases matching TRBD1. The V gene end was trimmed by 0 bases and the J gene end by 3 bases; junction bases not matched to a gene: 4. CDR1 and CDR2 (germline): SGHNT, YENEEA. This CDR3 is built from 16 residues. CDR3 loop: CASSLDTGAYTGELFF. The CDR3 DNA follows: TGTGCCAGCAGCTTAGACACAGGGGCGTACACCGGGGAGCTGTTTTTT.

This clone was detected a few times. V usage is TRBV5-5 and J usage is TRBJ1-5; 9 bases align to TRBD1. The CDR3 has 14 residues. Trimming took 0 bases from V and 6 from J; bases not matched to a gene: 1. Per the germline V gene, CDR1 is SGHKS and CDR2 is YYEKEE (reference sequence). The CDR3 region is CASSLEDRGQPQHF. CDR3 in DNA: TGTGCCAGCAGCTTGGAGGACAGGGGTCAGCCCCAGCATTTT.

The table lists this clone with a few counts. The chain combines TRBV7-2 with TRBJ2-5, with 9 bases identical to TRBD1. CDR1 and CDR2 from the germline V gene are SGHTA and FQGNSA. Trimming removed 0 bases from V and 11 bases from J; junction bases left unmatched: 10. CDR3 size: 15 residues. This CDR3 reads CASSLARDRGSEQYF. CDR3 DNA sequence: TGTGCCAGCAGCTTAGCGCGCGACAGGGGGAGTGAGCAGTACTTC.

This clone has just a few counts. The V gene is TRBV6-1, the J gene TRBJ1-6, with a tentative D call TRBD1 (5 bases). The CDR3 sequence is 13 residues long. From germline, CDR1 is MNHNS and CDR2 SASEGT. Trimming stripped 5 bases from V and 6 bases from J, with 8 bases between. CDR3 DNA: TGTGCCAGCAGTCCGACAGCTAATTCACCCCTCCACTTT. Amino acids: CASSPTANSPLHF.

Points on this clone: A read error may account for a junction end that differs from germline. The chain carries TRBV7-9 and TRBJ1-1; D call uncertain. This CDR3 has 10 amino acids. Per germline, CDR1 SEHNR and CDR2 FQNEAQ (reference sequence). The CDR3 DNA is TGTGCCAGAAGCTCCTACGAAGCTTTCTTT. This codes for CARSSYEAFF.

This clone was counted only a few times. The chain links TRBV6-5 to TRBJ2-7; D not resolved. Germline V gene data show CDR1 as MNHEY and CDR2 as SVGAGI. V was pared by 1 base and J by 8 bases, with 6 bases between. This CDR3 region has 11 residues. The CDR3 here is CASSYFQKQYF. In nucleotides, the CDR3 is TGTGCCAGCAGTTACTTCCAGAAGCAGTACTTC.

This chain uses TRBV28 with TRBJ2-7; D not certain. CDR1 is MDHEN, CDR2 SYDVKM, per germline. With 3 bases removed from V and 2 bases from J, the gap between germline ends came to 11 bases. This CDR3 is 14 amino acids long. In DNA, the CDR3 is TGTGCCAGCAGTTTGGCAGTCTTACCCTACGAGCAGTACTTC. Its protein product is CASSLAVLPYEQYF.

This clone appeared a few times. The V and J genes are TRBV6-4 and TRBJ2-1; TRBD2 matches 7 bases. In germline, CDR1 is MRHNA, CDR2 SNTAGT. The CDR3 extends over 17 amino acids. The junction had 8 bases not matched to a gene; V was cut back by 0 bases and J by 3 bases. The CDR3 DNA sequence: TGTGCCAGCAGTGACTCGAGGAGGCGGGGGAACTACAATGAGCAGTTCTTC. It yields the protein CASSDSRRRGNYNEQFF.

The chain's CDR3 is CATSSWNSHTEAFF. The DNA of the CDR3 is TGTGCCACCAGCAGCTGGAATAGCCACACTGAAGCTTTCTTT. The J gene is TRBJ1-1, the V gene TRBV15; D gene uncertain. This CDR3 comprises 14 residues. The germline V and J ends were trimmed by 3 bases and 3 bases, with 11 bases remaining between them. Germline loops: CDR1 LNHNV, CDR2 YYDKDF (reference sequence).

This clone has a handful of counts. The chain joins TRBV29-1 to TRBJ2-7; 11 bases align to TRBD2. Germline CDR1 SQVTM, CDR2 ANQGSEA. There are 14 residues in the CDR3. V lost 7 bases and J lost 5; bases outside the gene matches: 10. The DNA of the CDR3 is TGCAGCGGGGGTAGCGGGGGGGCCGTGGACGAGCAGTACTTC. This gives the protein CSGGSGGAVDEQYF.

The chain is built from TRBV13 and TRBJ1-3; D perhaps matches TRBD1 (6 bases). Looked up from germline, CDR1 is PRHDT and CDR2 is FYEKMQ (reference sequence). Deletions cut 5 bases from V and 0 bases from J, with 20 bases between. The CDR3 contains 18 residues. In DNA, the CDR3 is TGTGCCAGCAGCCTATTCCGGGCAGGGGTCCACTCTGGAAACACCATATATTTT. This gives the protein CASSLFRAGVHSGNTIYF.

This clone has only a few counts. This sequence joins TRBV6-4 and TRBJ1-1; unclear D gene. V was pared by 7 bases and J by 0 bases, with 15 bases between. Germline loops: CDR1 MRHNA, CDR2 SNTAGT. The CDR3 totals 15 residues. In nucleotides, the CDR3 is TGTGCCAGCACCGGATGGAACAGAGTGAACACTGAAGCTTTCTTT. This translates into CASTGWNRVNTEAFF.

The chain has TRBV6-6 and TRBJ2-1, with TRBD1 identical over 8 bases. The germline V gene has CDR1 MNHNY and CDR2 SVGAGI (reference sequence). Germline trimming cut 2 bases from V and 3 bases from J; bases unmatched to any gene: 6. The CDR3 has 16 amino acids. CDR3 coding DNA: TGTGCCAGCAGTTACCAAGACAGGGGTTACTACAATGAGCAGTTCTTC. Translating it yields CASSYQDRGYYNEQFF.

The chain employs TRBV5-4 and TRBJ1-1; the match to TRBD1 covers 12 bases. Germline V CDR1 and CDR2: SGHNT, YYREEE (reference sequence). V lost 3 bases and J lost 1; bases outside the gene matches: 7. The CDR3 is 17 amino acids. The CDR3 DNA follows: TGTGCCAGCAGCTGGGGAGGGACAGGGGGCCCGAACACTGAAGCTTTCTTT. Amino acid sequence: CASSWGGTGGPNTEAFF.

This clone was observed a few times. Distinct nucleotide sequences in the sample also encode this CDR3. This rearrangement joins TRBV13 to TRBJ1-1; perhaps TRBD1 as D (6 bases). The CDR3 loop spans 14 amino acids. V was pared by 3 bases and J by 7 bases, with 15 bases between. Per the germline V gene, CDR1 is PRHDT and CDR2 is FYEKMQ (reference sequence). Here the CDR3 reads CASSLKQGFDEAFF. DNA for the CDR3: TGTGCCAGCAGCTTGAAACAGGGTTTCGATGAAGCTTTCTTT.

This clone occurred a few times. This chain connects TRBV10-1 to TRBJ1-5; D unclear. With 5 bases removed from V and 6 bases from J, the gap between germline ends came to 11 bases. Germline CDR1 reads WNHNN; CDR2 reads SYGVQD (reference sequence). The CDR3 is 13 amino acids. CDR3 sequence: CASSYGMGQPQHF. CDR3 in DNA: TGCGCCAGCAGTTACGGGATGGGTCAGCCCCAGCATTTT.

The chain employs TRBV11-2 and TRBJ2-5; 8 positions agree with TRBD1. Looked up from germline, CDR1 is SGHAT and CDR2 is FQNNGV. With 1 base clipped from V and 5 bases from J, the junction kept 15 bases outside the gene matches. The CDR3 has 18 residues. CDR3: CASSLVVGGRGRGETQYF. As DNA, the CDR3 is TGTGCCAGCAGCTTAGTTGTCGGCGGCAGGGGGCGCGGGGAGACCCAGTACTTC.

The sample holds a few counts of this clone. This rearrangement joins TRBV10-3 to TRBJ1-1; TRBD1 aligns across 7 bases. The germline CDR1 and CDR2 sequences are ENHRY and SYGVKD. The CDR3 has 20 amino acids. Trimming cost V 3 bases and J 0 bases; bases outside gene matches: 19. CDR3 residues: CAISEIGSGTAKQLNTEAFF. CDR3 bases: TGTGCCATCAGTGAAATTGGTTCGGGGACAGCTAAGCAATTGAACACTGAAGCTTTCTTT.

This clone has a handful of counts. CDR3 bases: TGTGCCAGCAGTGATGCTAGGCAGGGGGCAAGTCAGCCCCAGCATTTT. Amino acid sequence: CASSDARQGASQPQHF. This chain connects TRBV2 to TRBJ1-5; 8 bases fit TRBD1. This CDR3 comprises 16 residues. CDR1 is SNHLY and CDR2 is FYNNEI in the germline V gene. The ends lost 3 bases at V and 6 bases at J; junction bases unmatched: 10. Full variable domain (outside the CDR3, taken from reference TRBV2 and TRBJ1-5): EPEVTQTPSHQVTQMGQEVILRCVPISNHLYFYWYRQILGQKVEFLVSFYNNEISEKSEIFDDQFSVERPDGSNFTLKIRSTKLEDSAMYFCASSDARQGASQPQHFGDGTRLSIL.

V gene TRBV7-9 combines with J gene TRBJ2-7; 7 bases are shared with TRBD1. CDR3 size: 14 residues. Germline values: CDR1 SEHNR, CDR2 FQNEAQ (reference sequence). V shed 5 bases and J 4 bases; nucleotides not matched to a gene: 8. Here the CDR3 reads CASSRNRGEYEQYF. The CDR3 DNA follows: TGTGCCAGCAGCCGCAACAGGGGTGAATACGAGCAGTACTTC.

In nucleotides, the CDR3 is TGTGCCAGCAGCACGGACACCTCAAATTCACCCCTCCACTTT. It codes for CASSTDTSNSPLHF. This chain joins TRBV28 and TRBJ1-6; D is perhaps TRBD1 (5 bases). This CDR3 region has 14 residues. Per the germline V gene, CDR1 is MDHEN and CDR2 is SYDVKM. The V end lost 6 bases, the J end lost 7 bases, and 13 bases lay between the germline ends.

The chain has TRBV19 and TRBJ2-5, with D unclear. The tail of the sequence fits TRBJ2-7 better, so the J call may be wrong. Germline V gene lookup returns CDR1 LNHDA and CDR2 SQIVND (reference sequence). The CDR3 spans 13 residues. The chain's CDR3 is CASRSSGVYEQYF. CDR3 DNA sequence: TGTGCCAGTAGATCGTCAGGTGTTTACGAGCAGTACTTC.